Listed below are T cell receptor beta chains from one sample, sequenced in a study of T-cell reconstitution after alpha-beta-depleted transplantation in children. TCRdb re-called the PCR reads through MiXCR, storing one row per CDR3 protein. Here the sample spans 900,000 or so distinct CDR3 sequences, 16% being singletons. Sample: PBMCs, mostly from graft donor cells, taken 360 days after TCRalphabeta/CD19-depleted stem cell transplant. The receptors shown here come from a male patient aged 10 to 17 who had a stem cell transplant for acute lymphoblastic leukemia, so the T cells may come from the graft donor. The CDR3 runs from the conserved cysteine through the conserved F or W. Fields, in order: J gene, clone size, D gene, V gene, CDR3 protein, CDR3 DNA. The D gene is left open where the match is weak. Not every row has a clone size; where given, it reads once, few, many or a size class.

J: TRBJ2-5; size: NA; D: TRBD1; V: TRBV5-1; CDR3: CASSSGQWKTQYF; DNA: TGCGCCAGCAGCTCGGGACAGTGGAAGACCCAGTACTTC
J: TRBJ2-7; size: few; D: TRBD2; V: TRBV20-1; CDR3: CSASRLAGYSYEQYF; DNA: TGCAGTGCTAGCAGACTAGCGGGCTACTCCTACGAGCAGTACTTC
J: TRBJ2-7; size: many; D: TRBD2; V: TRBV4-1; CDR3: CASSQDSTSGRVGEQYF; DNA: TGCGCCAGCAGCCAAGATTCGACTAGCGGGAGGGTCGGGGAGCAGTACTTC
J: TRBJ2-3; size: NA; D: TRBD2; V: TRBV30; CDR3: CALGLAALDTQYF; DNA: TGTGCTTTGGGACTAGCGGCGCTAGATACGCAGTATTTT
J: TRBJ2-1; size: few; D: NA; V: TRBV5-1; CDR3: CASSPQGSAYNEQFF; DNA: TGCGCCAGCAGCCCTCAGGGTTCCGCCTACAATGAGCAGTTCTTC
J: TRBJ2-1; size: many; D: TRBD2; V: TRBV5-1; CDR3: CASRPSTSGRAGVPYNEQFF; DNA: TGCGCCAGCAGACCTTCAACTAGCGGGAGGGCCGGCGTTCCCTACAATGAGCAGTTCTTC
J: TRBJ2-2; size: NA; D: NA; V: TRBV5-1; CDR3: CASSLDLSGELFF; DNA: TGCGCCAGCAGCTTGGACCTCTCCGGGGAGCTGTTTTTT
J: TRBJ2-1; size: NA; D: NA; V: TRBV19; CDR3: CASSLGHHYNEQFF; DNA: TGTGCTTCCTCGCTCGGACACCATTACAATGAGCAGTTCTTC
J: TRBJ2-1; size: NA; D: NA; V: TRBV3-1; CDR3: CASSREVMEQFF; DNA: TGTGCCAGCAGCCGCGAAGTCATGGAGCAGTTCTTC
J: TRBJ1-3; size: few; D: NA; V: TRBV12-3/TRBV12-4; CDR3: CASTDPGPSGNTIYF; DNA: TGTGCCAGCACCGATCCAGGTCCGTCTGGAAACACCATATATTTT
J: TRBJ2-7; size: NA; D: TRBD2; V: TRBV9; CDR3: CASSSPREGPRERERYEQYF; DNA: TGTGCCAGCAGCTCCCCGAGGGAGGGGCCACGAGAGCGGGAGAGATACGAGCAGTACTTC
J: TRBJ1-2; size: NA; D: NA; V: TRBV12-3/TRBV12-4; CDR3: CASSPGATPDTF; DNA: TGTGCCAGCAGTCCAGGGGCGACCCCGGACACCTTC
J: TRBJ2-7; size: NA; D: NA; V: TRBV2; CDR3: CASSEGPPRGAGYEQYF; DNA: TGTGCCAGCAGTGAAGGGCCCCCGAGGGGGGCAGGGTACGAGCAGTACTTC
J: TRBJ2-2; size: few; D: NA; V: TRBV5-1; CDR3: CASSLISAGELFF; DNA: TGCGCCAGCAGCTTGATTTCGGCCGGGGAGCTGTTTTTT
J: TRBJ2-1; size: few; D: NA; V: TRBV5-1; CDR3: CASSRSDKNEQFF; DNA: TGCGCCAGCAGCCGAAGCGATAAAAATGAGCAGTTCTTC
J: TRBJ2-5; size: NA; D: NA; V: TRBV7-9; CDR3: CASSPRGSVETQYF; DNA: TGTGCCAGCAGCCCCCGGGGGAGCGTGGAGACCCAGTACTTC
J: TRBJ2-7; size: few; D: NA; V: TRBV4-1; CDR3: CASSQDTGMSSDEQYF; DNA: TGCGCCAGCAGCCAAGATACGGGGATGAGTTCGGACGAGCAGTACTTC